This TCR beta chain was identified in a study of T cell responses to AZD1222 COVID-19 vaccine. The germline gives CDR1 LGHNA, CDR2 YNFKEQ. V shed 1 base and J 1 base; nucleotides not matched to a gene: 9. This CDR3 comprises 17 residues. Points from the study as a whole: The study sampled repertoires only after the peak T cell response.

Repertoires were generated with immunoSEQ multiplex PCR, while TCRdb's copy carries only in-frame clones and drops some. This repertoire shows 85,000 to 100,000 clones, about 89% found once; its top ten account for 3.5% to 4%. Turning to this clone: What it recognizes is unknown.

The sample consisted of peripheral blood, taken on day 0 of AZD1222 vaccination. The rearrangement links TRBV4-2 to TRBJ1-1; 7 nucleotides agree with TRBD1. The clonotype was recovered from an adult in good health. CDR3 bases: TGTGCCAGCAGCCAAGCGGTGCCAGGGGGGTCGAACACTGAAGCTTTCTTT. Translated, it gives CASSQAVPGGSNTEAFF.